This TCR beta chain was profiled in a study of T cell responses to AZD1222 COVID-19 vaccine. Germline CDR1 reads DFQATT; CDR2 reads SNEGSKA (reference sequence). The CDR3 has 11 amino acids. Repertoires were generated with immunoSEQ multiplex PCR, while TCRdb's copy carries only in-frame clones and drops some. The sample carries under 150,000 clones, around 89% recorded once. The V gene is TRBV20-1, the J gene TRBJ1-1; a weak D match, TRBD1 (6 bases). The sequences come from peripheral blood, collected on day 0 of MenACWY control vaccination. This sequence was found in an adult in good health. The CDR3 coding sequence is TGCAGCCCGACGACAGGCTCTGAAGCTTTCTTT. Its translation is CSPTTGSEAFF.